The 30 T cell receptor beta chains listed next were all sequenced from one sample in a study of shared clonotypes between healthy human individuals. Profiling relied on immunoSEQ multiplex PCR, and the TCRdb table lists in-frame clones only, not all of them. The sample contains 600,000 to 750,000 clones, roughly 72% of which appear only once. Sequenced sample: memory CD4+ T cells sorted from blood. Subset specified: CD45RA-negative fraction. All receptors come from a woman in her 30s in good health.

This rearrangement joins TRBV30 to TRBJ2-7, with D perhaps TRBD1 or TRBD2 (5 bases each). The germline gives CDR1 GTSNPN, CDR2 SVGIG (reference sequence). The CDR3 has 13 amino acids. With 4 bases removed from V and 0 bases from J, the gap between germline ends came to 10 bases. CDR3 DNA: TGTGCCTGGAATCCAGGGAGCTCCTACGAGCAGTACTTC. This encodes CAWNPGSSYEQYF.

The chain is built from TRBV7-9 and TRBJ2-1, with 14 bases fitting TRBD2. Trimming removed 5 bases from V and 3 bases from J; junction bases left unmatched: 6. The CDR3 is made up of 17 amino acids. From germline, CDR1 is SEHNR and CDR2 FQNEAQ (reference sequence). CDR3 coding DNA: TGTGCCAGCAGCGTGACTAGCGGGAGGGTTTACTACAATGAGCAGTTCTTC. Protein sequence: CASSVTSGRVYYNEQFF.

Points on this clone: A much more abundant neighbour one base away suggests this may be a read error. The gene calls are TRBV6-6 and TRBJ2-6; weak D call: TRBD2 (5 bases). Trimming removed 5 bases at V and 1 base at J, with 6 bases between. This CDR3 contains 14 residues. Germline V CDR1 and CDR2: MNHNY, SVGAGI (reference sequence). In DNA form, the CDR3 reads TGTGCCAGCAGTGAGGGATCTGGGGCCAACGTCCTGACTTTC. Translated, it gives CASSEGSGANVLTF.

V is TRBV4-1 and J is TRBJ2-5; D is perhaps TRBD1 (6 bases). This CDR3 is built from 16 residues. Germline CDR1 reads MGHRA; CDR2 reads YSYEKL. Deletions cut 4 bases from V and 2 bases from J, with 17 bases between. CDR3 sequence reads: CASSLQTGLKQETQYF. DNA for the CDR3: TGCGCCAGCAGCCTCCAGACAGGATTGAAGCAAGAGACCCAGTACTTC.

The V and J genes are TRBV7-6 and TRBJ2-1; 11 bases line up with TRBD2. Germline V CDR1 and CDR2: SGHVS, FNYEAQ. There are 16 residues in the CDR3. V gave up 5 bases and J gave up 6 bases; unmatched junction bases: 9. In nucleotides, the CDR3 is TGTGCCAGCAGCATACTAGCGGGAGAAGTAGGCAATGAGCAGTTCTTC. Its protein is CASSILAGEVGNEQFF.

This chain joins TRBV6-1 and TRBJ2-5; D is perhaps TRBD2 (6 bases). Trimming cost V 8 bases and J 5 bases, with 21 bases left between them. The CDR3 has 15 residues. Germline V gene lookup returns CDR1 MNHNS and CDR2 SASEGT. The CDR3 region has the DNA TGTGCCAGCCGAGATCTATTGGCGGGGAAGGAGACCCAGTACTTC. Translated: CASRDLLAGKETQYF.

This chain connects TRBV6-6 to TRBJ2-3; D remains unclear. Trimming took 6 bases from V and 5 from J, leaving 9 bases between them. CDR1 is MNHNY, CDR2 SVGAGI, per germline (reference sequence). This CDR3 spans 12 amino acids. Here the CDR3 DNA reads TGTGCCAGCAGCCCAACCGAAGATACGCAGTATTTT. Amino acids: CASSPTEDTQYF.

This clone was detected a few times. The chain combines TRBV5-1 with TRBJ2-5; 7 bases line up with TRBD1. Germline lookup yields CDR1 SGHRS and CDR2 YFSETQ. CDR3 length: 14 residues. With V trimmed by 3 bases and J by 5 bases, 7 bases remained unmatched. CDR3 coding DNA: TGCGCCAGCAGCTCTCCGACAGGGTCGGAGACCCAGTACTTC. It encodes CASSSPTGSETQYF.

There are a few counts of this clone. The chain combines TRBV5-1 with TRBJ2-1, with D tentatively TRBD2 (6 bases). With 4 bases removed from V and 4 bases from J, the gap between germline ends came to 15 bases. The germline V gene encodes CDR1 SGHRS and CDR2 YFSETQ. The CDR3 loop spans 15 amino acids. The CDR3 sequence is CASSTDSSGYNEQFF. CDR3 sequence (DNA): TGCGCCAGCAGCACCGATAGTAGCGGTTACAATGAGCAGTTCTTC.

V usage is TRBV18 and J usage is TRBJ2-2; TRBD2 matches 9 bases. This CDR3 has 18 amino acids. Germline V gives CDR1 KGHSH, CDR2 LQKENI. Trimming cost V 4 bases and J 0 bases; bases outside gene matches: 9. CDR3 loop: CASSQQTSGYSNTGELFF. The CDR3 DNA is TGTGCCAGCTCACAACAGACTAGCGGATATTCGAACACCGGGGAGCTGTTTTTT.

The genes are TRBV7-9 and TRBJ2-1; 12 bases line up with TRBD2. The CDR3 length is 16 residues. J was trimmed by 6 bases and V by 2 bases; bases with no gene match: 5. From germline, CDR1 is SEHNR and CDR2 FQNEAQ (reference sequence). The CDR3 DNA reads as TGTGCCAGCAGCTTATCGGCACTAGCGGGAGGCAATGAGCAGTTCTTC. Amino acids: CASSLSALAGGNEQFF.

CDR3 nucleotide sequence: TGTGCCAGCACCTCGCGGGCCGGGATTGAAAAACTGTTTTTT. It translates to CASTSRAGIEKLFF. This chain uses TRBV27 with TRBJ1-4; D is uncertain. CDR1 is MNHEY and CDR2 is SMNVEV in the germline V gene (reference sequence). The CDR3 spans 14 residues. Deletions cut 7 bases from V and 7 bases from J, with 16 bases between.

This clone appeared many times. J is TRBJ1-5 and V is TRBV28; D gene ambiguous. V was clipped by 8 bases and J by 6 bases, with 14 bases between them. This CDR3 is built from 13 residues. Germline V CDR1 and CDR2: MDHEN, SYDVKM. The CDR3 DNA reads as TGTGCCAGCTACGAGGAATGGGGTCAGCCCCAGCATTTT. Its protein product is CASYEEWGQPQHF. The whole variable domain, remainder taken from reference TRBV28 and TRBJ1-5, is DVKVTQSSRYLVKRTGEKVFLECVQDMDHENMFWYRQDPGLGLRLIYFSYDVKMKEKGDIPEGYSVSREKKERFSLILESASTNQTSMYLCASYEEWGQPQHFGDGTRLSIL.

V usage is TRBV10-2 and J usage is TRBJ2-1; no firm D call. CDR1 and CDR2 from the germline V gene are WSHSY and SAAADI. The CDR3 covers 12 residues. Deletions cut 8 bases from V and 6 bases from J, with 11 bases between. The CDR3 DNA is TGCGCCAGCCGAACGACCATCAATGAGCAGTTCTTC. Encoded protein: CASRTTINEQFF.

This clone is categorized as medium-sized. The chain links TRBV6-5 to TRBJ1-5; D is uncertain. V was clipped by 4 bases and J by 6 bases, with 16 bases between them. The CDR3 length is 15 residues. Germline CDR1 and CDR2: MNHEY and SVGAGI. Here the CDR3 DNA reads TGTGCCAGCAGTTCCATAACACGGGCCGGTCAGCCCCAGCATTTT. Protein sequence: CASSSITRAGQPQHF.

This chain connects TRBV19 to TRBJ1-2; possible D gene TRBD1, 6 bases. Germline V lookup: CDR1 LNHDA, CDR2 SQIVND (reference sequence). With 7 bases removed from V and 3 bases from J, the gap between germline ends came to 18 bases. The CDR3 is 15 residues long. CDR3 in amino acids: CASKGPGGVDYGYTF. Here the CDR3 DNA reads TGTGCCAGTAAAGGACCGGGGGGCGTCGACTATGGCTACACCTTC.

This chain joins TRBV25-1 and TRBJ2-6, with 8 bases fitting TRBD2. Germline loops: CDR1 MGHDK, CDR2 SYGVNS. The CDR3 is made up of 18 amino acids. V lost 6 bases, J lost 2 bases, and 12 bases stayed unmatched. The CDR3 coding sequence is TGTGCCAGCAGCTCGTTGGGGACTAGGGAAACTGGGGCCAACGTCCTGACTTTC. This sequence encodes CASSSLGTRETGANVLTF.

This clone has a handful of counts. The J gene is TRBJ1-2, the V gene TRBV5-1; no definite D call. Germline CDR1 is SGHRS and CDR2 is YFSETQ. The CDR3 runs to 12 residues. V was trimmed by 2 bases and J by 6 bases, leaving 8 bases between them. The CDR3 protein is CASSFTNDGYTF. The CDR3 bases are TGCGCCAGCAGCTTTACAAATGATGGCTACACCTTC.

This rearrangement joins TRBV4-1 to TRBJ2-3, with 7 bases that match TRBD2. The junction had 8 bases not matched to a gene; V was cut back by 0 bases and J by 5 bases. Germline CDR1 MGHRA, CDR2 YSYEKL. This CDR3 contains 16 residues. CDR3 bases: TGCGCCAGCAGCCAAGACGGGGGGACCTCTAGAGATACGCAGTATTTT. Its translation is CASSQDGGTSRDTQYF.

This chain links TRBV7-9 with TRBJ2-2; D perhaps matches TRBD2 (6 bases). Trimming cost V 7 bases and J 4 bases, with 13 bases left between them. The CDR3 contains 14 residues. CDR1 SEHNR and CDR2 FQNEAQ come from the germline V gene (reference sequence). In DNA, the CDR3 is TGTGCCAGCACGATCGGGGGACCCACCGGGGAGCTGTTTTTT. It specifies CASTIGGPTGELFF.

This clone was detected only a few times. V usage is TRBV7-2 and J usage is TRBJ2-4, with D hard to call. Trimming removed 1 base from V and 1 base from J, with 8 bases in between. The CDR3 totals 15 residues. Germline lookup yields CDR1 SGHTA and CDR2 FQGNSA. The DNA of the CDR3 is TGTGCCAGCAGCTTAGTTATGCTGGCCAAAAACATTCAGTACTTC. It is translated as CASSLVMLAKNIQYF.

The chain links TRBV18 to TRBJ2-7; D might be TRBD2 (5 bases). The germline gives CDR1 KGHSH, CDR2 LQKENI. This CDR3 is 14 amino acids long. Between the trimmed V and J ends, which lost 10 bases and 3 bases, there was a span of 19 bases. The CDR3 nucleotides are TGTGCCACCTCTTCTGGGCGGGCCTTCTACGAGCAGTACTTC. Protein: CATSSGRAFYEQYF.

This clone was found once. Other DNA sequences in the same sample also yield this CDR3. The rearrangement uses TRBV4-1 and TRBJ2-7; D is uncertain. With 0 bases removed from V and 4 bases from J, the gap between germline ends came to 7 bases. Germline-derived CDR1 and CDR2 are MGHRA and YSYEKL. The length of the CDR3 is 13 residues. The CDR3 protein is CASSQERRYEQYF. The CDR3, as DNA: TGCGCCAGCAGCCAAGAAAGGAGATACGAGCAGTACTTC.

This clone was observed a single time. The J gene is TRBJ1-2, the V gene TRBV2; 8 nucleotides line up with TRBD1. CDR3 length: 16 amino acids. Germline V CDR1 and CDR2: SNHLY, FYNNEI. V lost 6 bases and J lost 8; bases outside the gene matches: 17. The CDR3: CASRQKGTGLGKGYTF. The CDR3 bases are TGTGCCAGCAGGCAAAAAGGGACAGGCCTTGGGAAGGGCTACACCTTC. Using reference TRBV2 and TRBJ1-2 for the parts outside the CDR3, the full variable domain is EPEVTQTPSHQVTQMGQEVILRCVPISNHLYFYWYRQILGQKVEFLVSFYNNEISEKSEIFDDQFSVERPDGSNFTLKIRSTKLEDSAMYFCASRQKGTGLGKGYTFGSGTRLTVV.

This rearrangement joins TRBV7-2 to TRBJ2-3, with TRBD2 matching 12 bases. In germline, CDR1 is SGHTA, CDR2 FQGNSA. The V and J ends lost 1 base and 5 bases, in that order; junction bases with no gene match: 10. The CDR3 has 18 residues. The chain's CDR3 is CASSLVRLAGGPGDTQYF. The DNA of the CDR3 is TGTGCCAGCAGCTTAGTTCGGCTAGCGGGAGGGCCAGGAGATACGCAGTATTTT.

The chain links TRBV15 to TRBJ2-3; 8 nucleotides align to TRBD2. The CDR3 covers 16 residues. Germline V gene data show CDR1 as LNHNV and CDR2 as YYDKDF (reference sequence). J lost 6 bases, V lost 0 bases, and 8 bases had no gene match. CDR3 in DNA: TGTGCCACCAGCAGAGAAAAACGGGGGGGCAGGGATACGCAGTATTTT. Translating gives CATSREKRGGRDTQYF.

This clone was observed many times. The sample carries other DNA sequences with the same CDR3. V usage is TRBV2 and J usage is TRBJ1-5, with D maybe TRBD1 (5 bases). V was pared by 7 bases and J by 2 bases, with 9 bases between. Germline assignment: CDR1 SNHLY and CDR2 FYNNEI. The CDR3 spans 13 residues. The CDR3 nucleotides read TGTGCCAGCACTGGGACGCGCAATCAGCCCCAGCATTTT. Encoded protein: CASTGTRNQPQHF.

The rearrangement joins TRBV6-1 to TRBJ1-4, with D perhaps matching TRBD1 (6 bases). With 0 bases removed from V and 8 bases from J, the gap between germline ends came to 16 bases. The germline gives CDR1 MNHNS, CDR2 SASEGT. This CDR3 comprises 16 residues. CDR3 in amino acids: CASSEAVTGWWEKLFF. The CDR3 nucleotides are TGTGCCAGCAGTGAAGCGGTAACAGGGTGGTGGGAAAAACTGTTTTTT.

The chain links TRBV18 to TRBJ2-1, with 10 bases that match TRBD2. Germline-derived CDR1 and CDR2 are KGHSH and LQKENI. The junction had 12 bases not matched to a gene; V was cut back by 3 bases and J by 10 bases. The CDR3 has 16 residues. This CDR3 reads CASSPKREGRDSEQFF. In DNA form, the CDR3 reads TGTGCCAGCTCACCGAAGCGGGAGGGCCGAGATTCCGAGCAGTTCTTC.

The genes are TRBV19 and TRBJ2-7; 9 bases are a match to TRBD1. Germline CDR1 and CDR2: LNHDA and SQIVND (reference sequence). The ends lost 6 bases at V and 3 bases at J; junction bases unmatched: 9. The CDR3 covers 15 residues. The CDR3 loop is CASRTQDRGIYEQYF. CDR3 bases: TGTGCCAGTAGGACTCAGGACAGGGGAATCTACGAGCAGTACTTC. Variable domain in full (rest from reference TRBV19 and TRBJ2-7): DGGITQSPKYLFRKEGQNVTLSCEQNLNHDAMYWYRQDPGQGLRLIYYSQIVNDFQKGDIAEGYSVSREKKESFPLTVTSAQKNPTAFYLCASRTQDRGIYEQYFGPGTRLTVT.